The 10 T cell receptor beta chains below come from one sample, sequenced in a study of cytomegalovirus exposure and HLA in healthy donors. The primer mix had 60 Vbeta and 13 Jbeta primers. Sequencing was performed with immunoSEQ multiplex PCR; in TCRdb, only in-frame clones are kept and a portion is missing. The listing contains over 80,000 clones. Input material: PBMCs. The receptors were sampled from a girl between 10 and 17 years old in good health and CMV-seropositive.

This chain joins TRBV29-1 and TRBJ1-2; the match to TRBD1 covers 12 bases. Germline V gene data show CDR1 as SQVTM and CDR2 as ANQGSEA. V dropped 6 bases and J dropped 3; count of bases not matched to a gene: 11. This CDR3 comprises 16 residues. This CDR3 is CSVPTGTGGADYGYTF. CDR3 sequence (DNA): TGCAGCGTCCCAACCGGGACAGGGGGCGCTGACTATGGCTACACCTTC.

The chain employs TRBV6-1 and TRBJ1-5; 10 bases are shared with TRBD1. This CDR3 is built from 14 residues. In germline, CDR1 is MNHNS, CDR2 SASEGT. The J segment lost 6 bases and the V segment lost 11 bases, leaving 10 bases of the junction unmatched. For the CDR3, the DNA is TGTGCCGCCATGACAGGGGGCGCGGTTCAGCCCCAGCATTTT. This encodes CAAMTGGAVQPQHF.

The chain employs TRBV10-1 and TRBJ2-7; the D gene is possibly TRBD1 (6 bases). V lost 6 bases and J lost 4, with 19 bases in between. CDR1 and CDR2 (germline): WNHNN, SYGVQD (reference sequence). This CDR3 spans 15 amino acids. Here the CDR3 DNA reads TGCGCCAGCAGCGACCACCGGGACAAGGTGTACGAGCAGTACTTC. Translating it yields CASSDHRDKVYEQYF.

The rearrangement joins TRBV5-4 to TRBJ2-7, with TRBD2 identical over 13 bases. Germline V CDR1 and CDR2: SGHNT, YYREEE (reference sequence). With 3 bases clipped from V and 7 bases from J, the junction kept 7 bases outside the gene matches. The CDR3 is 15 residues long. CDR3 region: CASSSLAGGLGEQYF. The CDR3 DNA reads TGTGCCAGCAGCTCACTAGCGGGGGGGCTGGGAGAGCAGTACTTC.

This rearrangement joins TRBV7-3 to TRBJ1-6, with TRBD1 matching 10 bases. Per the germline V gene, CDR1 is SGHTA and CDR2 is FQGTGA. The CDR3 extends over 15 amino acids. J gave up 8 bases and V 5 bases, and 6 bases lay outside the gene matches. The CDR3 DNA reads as TGTGCCAGCAGCCAGAAGGGACAGGGGCATTCACCCCTCCACTTT. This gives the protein CASSQKGQGHSPLHF.

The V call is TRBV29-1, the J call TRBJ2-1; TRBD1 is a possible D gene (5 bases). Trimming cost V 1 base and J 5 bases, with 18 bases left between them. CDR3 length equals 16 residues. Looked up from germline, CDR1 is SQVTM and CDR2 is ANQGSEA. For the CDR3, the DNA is TGCAGCGTTGAAGGTGGGGCGCAGGGCCTTGACAATGAGCAGTTCTTC. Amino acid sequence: CSVEGGAQGLDNEQFF.

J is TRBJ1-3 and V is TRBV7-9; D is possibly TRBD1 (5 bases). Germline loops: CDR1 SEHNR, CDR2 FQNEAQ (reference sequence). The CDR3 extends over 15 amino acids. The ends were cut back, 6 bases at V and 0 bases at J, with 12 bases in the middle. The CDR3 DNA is TGTGCCAGCAGTCTTAGACAGCTCTCTGGAAACACCATATATTTT. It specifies CASSLRQLSGNTIYF.

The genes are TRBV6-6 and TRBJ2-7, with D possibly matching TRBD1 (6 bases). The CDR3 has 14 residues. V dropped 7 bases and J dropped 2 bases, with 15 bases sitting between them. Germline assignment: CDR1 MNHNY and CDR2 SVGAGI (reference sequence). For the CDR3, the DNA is TGTGCCAGCACCTCTGGGGGCTACGCCTACGAGCAGTACGTC. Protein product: CASTSGGYAYEQYV.

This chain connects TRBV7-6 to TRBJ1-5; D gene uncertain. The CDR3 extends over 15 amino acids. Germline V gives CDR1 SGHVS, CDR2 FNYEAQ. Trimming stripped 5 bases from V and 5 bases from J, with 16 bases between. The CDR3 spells CASSPTGGGDQPQHF. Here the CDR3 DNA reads TGTGCCAGCAGCCCTACGGGAGGAGGTGATCAGCCCCAGCATTTT.

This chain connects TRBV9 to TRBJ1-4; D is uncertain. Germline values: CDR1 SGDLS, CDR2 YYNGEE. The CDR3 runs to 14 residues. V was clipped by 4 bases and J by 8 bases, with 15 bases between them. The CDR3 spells CASSSTVNGEKLFF. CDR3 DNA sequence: TGTGCCAGCAGCAGTACAGTAAACGGAGAAAAACTGTTTTTT.